This note documents a single T cell receptor (beta chain) sequence. The record originates from a study of shared clonotypes between healthy human individuals. As for the study in general: Per-donor plates numbered three CD4 naive, three CD4 memory, two CD8 naive and one CD8 memory.

Clones were read by immunoSEQ multiplex PCR, and TCRdb kept only the in-frame ones, dropping some. The data contain some 2,100,000 clones, around 95% of them singletons. Germline CDR1 and CDR2: ENHRY and SYGVKD. V was pared by 0 bases and J by 2 bases, with 8 bases between. The CDR3 is 14 amino acids. The chain couples TRBV10-3 to TRBJ2-7, with a tentative D call TRBD1 (5 bases). The sequenced material came from naive CD4+ T cells sorted from blood. Sample subset: CD45RA+ positively selected. The TCR comes from a man between 18 and 29 years old in good health. Here the CDR3 reads CAISESGPTYEQYF. The CDR3 coding sequence is TGTGCCATCAGTGAGTCGGGGCCAACCTACGAGCAGTACTTC.